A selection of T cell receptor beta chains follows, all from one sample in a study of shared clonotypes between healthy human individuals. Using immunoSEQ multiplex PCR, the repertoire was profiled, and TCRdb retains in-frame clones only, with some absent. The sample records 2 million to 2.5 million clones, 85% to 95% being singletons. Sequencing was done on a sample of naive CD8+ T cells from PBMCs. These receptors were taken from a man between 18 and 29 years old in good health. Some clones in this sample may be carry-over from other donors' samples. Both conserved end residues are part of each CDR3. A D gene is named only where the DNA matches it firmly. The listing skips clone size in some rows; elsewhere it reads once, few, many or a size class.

CDR3 DNA: TGTGCCAGCAGCTCGGGAGGAGAGCCCCGGGGGGATCAGCCCCAGCATTTT
CDR3 protein: CASSSGGEPRGDQPQHF
V gene: TRBV7-9
J gene: TRBJ1-5
D gene: -
clone size: -

CDR3 DNA: TGTGCCAGTAGTCACAGGGGGAGCACAGATACGCAGTATTTT
CDR3 protein: CASSHRGSTDTQYF
V gene: TRBV19
J gene: TRBJ2-3
D gene: TRBD1
clone size: -

CDR3 DNA: TGTGCCAGCAGTTCTAGCGGGAGGGCCTCTTCCTCCTACGAGCAGTACTTC
CDR3 protein: CASSSSGRASSSYEQYF
V gene: TRBV27
J gene: TRBJ2-7
D gene: TRBD2
clone size: -

CDR3 DNA: TGTGCCAGCAGTTTCGTTCCCCGGGGTAGAGAGTATGGCTACACCTTC
CDR3 protein: CASSFVPRGREYGYTF
V gene: TRBV28
J gene: TRBJ1-2
D gene: -
clone size: -

CDR3 DNA: TGCGCCAGCAGTTATGGGTTCGAGCAGTACTTC
CDR3 protein: CASSYGFEQYF
V gene: TRBV5-1
J gene: TRBJ2-7
D gene: -
clone size: -

CDR3 DNA: TGTGCCACCAGCAGAGCCGGGACTAATCTCTACGAGCAGTACTTC
CDR3 protein: CATSRAGTNLYEQYF
V gene: TRBV15
J gene: TRBJ2-7
D gene: TRBD2
clone size: -

CDR3 DNA: TGTGCCAGCAGCCAAGATCTTAGGAACGAGCAGTACTTC
CDR3 protein: CASSQDLRNEQYF
V gene: TRBV14
J gene: TRBJ2-7
D gene: -
clone size: -

CDR3 DNA: TGTGCCAGCAGTCGGGACGGTTACACAGATACGCAGTATTTT
CDR3 protein: CASSRDGYTDTQYF
V gene: TRBV28
J gene: TRBJ2-3
D gene: -
clone size: -

CDR3 DNA: TGCGCCAGCAGCTTGGAGGGACAGGGCTACGAGCAGTACTTC
CDR3 protein: CASSLEGQGYEQYF
V gene: TRBV5-1
J gene: TRBJ2-7
D gene: TRBD1
clone size: few

CDR3 DNA: TGTGCCTGGACAGGCGCTTACGGCTATGGCTACACCTTC
CDR3 protein: CAWTGAYGYGYTF
V gene: TRBV30
J gene: TRBJ1-2
D gene: -
clone size: once

CDR3 DNA: TGTGCCAGCAGTGCCCAGGTCGCAGATACGCAGTATTTT
CDR3 protein: CASSAQVADTQYF
V gene: TRBV9
J gene: TRBJ2-3
D gene: -
clone size: -

CDR3 DNA: TGTGCCAGCAACGAACAGGGGGCGGACACTGAAGCTTTCTTT
CDR3 protein: CASNEQGADTEAFF
V gene: TRBV6-1
J gene: TRBJ1-1
D gene: TRBD1
clone size: -

CDR3 DNA: TGTGCCAGCAGTCCCCCCCGGAAGGGAGGGCCGGGAAACATTCAGTACTTC
CDR3 protein: CASSPPRKGGPGNIQYF
V gene: TRBV27
J gene: TRBJ2-4
D gene: TRBD2
clone size: -

CDR3 DNA: TGCGCCAGCAGTGAGGGGACTAGCGGGAGTGGCCCCTCCTACGAGCAGTACTTC
CDR3 protein: CASSEGTSGSGPSYEQYF
V gene: TRBV10-2
J gene: TRBJ2-7
D gene: TRBD2
clone size: -

CDR3 DNA: TGTGCCAGCAGCTTAAGCGGGAGGGGTTACGAGCAGTACTTC
CDR3 protein: CASSLSGRGYEQYF
V gene: TRBV7-9
J gene: TRBJ2-7
D gene: TRBD2
clone size: -

CDR3 DNA: TGTGCCAGCAGCGTAGGGGGGACGCTCGCAACTAATGAAAAACTGTTTTTT
CDR3 protein: CASSVGGTLATNEKLFF
V gene: TRBV9
J gene: TRBJ1-4
D gene: -
clone size: -

CDR3 DNA: TGTGCCAGCAGTTCGGGCGCGAGTCAGTACTTC
CDR3 protein: CASSSGASQYF
V gene: TRBV27
J gene: TRBJ2-7
D gene: -
clone size: -